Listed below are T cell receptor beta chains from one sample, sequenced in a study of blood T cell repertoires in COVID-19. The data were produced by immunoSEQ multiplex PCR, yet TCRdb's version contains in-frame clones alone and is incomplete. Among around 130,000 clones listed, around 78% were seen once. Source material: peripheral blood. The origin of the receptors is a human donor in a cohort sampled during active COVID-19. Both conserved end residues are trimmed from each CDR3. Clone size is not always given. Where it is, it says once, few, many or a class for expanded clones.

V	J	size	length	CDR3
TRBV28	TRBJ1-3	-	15	ASSFSGTGQSGNTIY
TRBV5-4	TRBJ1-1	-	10	ASSLGLREAF
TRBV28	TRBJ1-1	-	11	ATTTSPLREAF
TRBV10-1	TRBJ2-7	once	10	ASSEAAGEQY
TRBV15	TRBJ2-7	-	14	ATSRDLEGAVLEQY
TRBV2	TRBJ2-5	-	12	ASSLEGVGETQY
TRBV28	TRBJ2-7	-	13	ASSPWDITSYEQY
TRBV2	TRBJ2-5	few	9	ASSPEETQY
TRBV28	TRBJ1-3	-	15	DSSFYGQGADGNTIY
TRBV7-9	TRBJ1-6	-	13	ASSGRDMINSPLH
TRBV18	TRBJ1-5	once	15	ASSPQIQGRSEQPQH
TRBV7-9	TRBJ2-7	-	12	ASSLKQGVYEQY
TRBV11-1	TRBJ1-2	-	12	ASSLEGTAYGYT
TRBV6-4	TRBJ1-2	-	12	ASRVTGTAYGYT
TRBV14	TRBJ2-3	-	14	ASSLETSDHTDTQY
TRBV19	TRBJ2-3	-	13	ASRDRGTSTDTQY